One sample yielded the 26 T cell receptor beta chains listed below, sequenced in a study of blood T cells in healthy people across ages. The use of a sample-barcoded 5' primer and a J-beta primer mix characterized a second PCR of roughly 7 to 11 cycles. One entry per CDR3 protein, called by TCRdb with MiXCR from the 5' RACE reads. The table records more than 700,000 distinct CDR3 sequences, about 53% of them present only once. The specimen was blood. These receptors all stem from a man older than 75 in good health.

The chain is built from TRBV27 and TRBJ2-5; D is possibly TRBD1 or TRBD2 (5 bases each). The V end was cut by 4 bases, the J end by 4 bases, with 19 bases between. The CDR3 is made up of 16 amino acids. Germline V gene sequence: CDR1 MNHEY, CDR2 SMNVEV (reference sequence). Here the CDR3 reads CASSWGTAPQTETQYF. The CDR3 DNA sequence: TGTGCCAGCAGTTGGGGGACCGCCCCTCAAACAGAGACCCAGTACTTC.

The chain combines TRBV20-1 with TRBJ2-5; the D is unclear. Germline V gene data show CDR1 as DFQATT and CDR2 as SNEGSKA (reference sequence). The CDR3 spans 13 residues. With 7 bases removed from V and 1 base from J, the gap between germline ends came to 13 bases. CDR3: CSGTELLQETQYF. The CDR3 region has the DNA TGCAGTGGAACTGAATTACTCCAAGAGACCCAGTACTTC.

In its sample, this clonotype was seen a few times. The rearrangement uses TRBV20-1 and TRBJ2-3; 8 bases fit TRBD2. The CDR3 covers 15 residues. Germline V lookup: CDR1 DFQATT, CDR2 SNEGSKA (reference sequence). The J segment lost 1 base and the V segment lost 6 bases, leaving 9 bases of the junction unmatched. The chain's CDR3 is CSAGISGTRTDTQYF. As DNA, the CDR3 is TGCAGTGCCGGTATTAGCGGGACCCGCACAGATACGCAGTATTTT.

The CDR3 DNA sequence: TGTGCCAGTTGGTCGGGGGGCGCGTCCTACGAGCAGTACTTC. Its translation: CASWSGGASYEQYF. The V and J genes are TRBV27 and TRBJ2-7, with D tentatively TRBD2 (7 bases). Germline V gives CDR1 MNHEY, CDR2 SMNVEV (reference sequence). The CDR3 is made up of 14 amino acids. V lost 9 bases and J lost 1, with 16 bases in between.

The V and J genes are TRBV7-2 and TRBJ2-7, with 13 bases fitting TRBD2. In germline, CDR1 is SGHTA, CDR2 FQGNSA. The CDR3 loop spans 14 amino acids. V shed 5 bases, J shed 7 bases, and the junction held 5 bases outside the gene matches. The CDR3 region has the DNA TGTGCCAGCAGCCTAGGGACTAGCGGGAAAGAGCAGTACTTC. This encodes CASSLGTSGKEQYF.

This clonotype was seen just once. A junction end diverges from the germline sequence, so it may reflect a read error. The genes are TRBV6-5 and TRBJ2-7; 7 nucleotides match TRBD1. Germline V gene sequence: CDR1 MNHEY, CDR2 SVGAGI. CDR3 length equals 15 residues. The CDR3 DNA reads TGTGTCAGCAGTTACTTCCAGGGGGAGACCTACGAGCAGTACTTC. Translation: CVSSYFQGETYEQYF.

This clonotype was seen a handful of times. The chain joins TRBV7-2 to TRBJ2-1; a possible D gene is TRBD1 (5 bases). The CDR3 is 13 residues long. The germline V and J ends were trimmed by 6 bases and 7 bases, with 13 bases remaining between them. Germline V gene lookup returns CDR1 SGHTA and CDR2 FQGNSA. CDR3 nucleotide sequence: TGTGCCAGCAGACCCCCAGGGCTTAATGAGCAGTTCTTC. Translated: CASRPPGLNEQFF.

The V call is TRBV7-2, the J call TRBJ2-7; D is undetermined. The germline CDR1 and CDR2 sequences are SGHTA and FQGNSA. V was cut by 6 bases and J by 0 bases, with 12 bases left in between. This CDR3 has 14 amino acids. The CDR3 region is CASSLMGASYEQYF. The CDR3, as DNA: TGTGCCAGCAGTTTGATGGGTGCCTCCTACGAGCAGTACTTC.

This clonotype was seen only a few times. The V call is TRBV27, the J call TRBJ2-1; 9 nucleotides line up with TRBD2. The CDR3 consists of 15 residues. V shed 6 bases and J 12 bases; nucleotides not matched to a gene: 15. Germline V CDR1 and CDR2: MNHEY, SMNVEV (reference sequence). The CDR3 DNA reads TGTGCCAGCAGAAAACTAGCGGGCTATACAATGAGGCAGTTCTTC. Translating it yields CASRKLAGYTMRQFF.

Notes on this clonotype: At one end the junction does not follow the germline gene, possibly because of a read error. The chain joins TRBV24-1 to TRBJ2-7; TRBD1 aligns across 7 bases. Looked up from germline, CDR1 is KGHDR and CDR2 is SFDVKD. The CDR3 contains 19 residues. The CDR3 DNA reads as TGTGCCACCCGTGACGGAAGACCGAAGGGACAGTCCTTCCGGGACGAGCAGTACTTC. Its protein product is CATRDGRPKGQSFRDEQYF.

This clonotype was detected a few times. The chain carries TRBV4-1 and TRBJ2-3, with D unresolved. The CDR3 has 12 residues. Trimming took 2 bases from V and 10 from J, leaving 10 bases between them. Germline V gene data show CDR1 as MGHRA and CDR2 as YSYEKL. The CDR3 DNA reads as TGCGCCAGCAGCCAACCCCAGGAGCCGCAGTATTTT. It encodes CASSQPQEPQYF.

This clonotype was picked up a small number of times. The rearrangement uses TRBV2 and TRBJ1-4; tentative D call: TRBD1 (6 bases). The CDR3 has 16 residues. Per the germline V gene, CDR1 is SNHLY and CDR2 is FYNNEI. Trimming shortened V by 6 bases and J by 3 bases, and 17 bases separated the two germline ends. CDR3 in amino acids: CASSPRGRPPNEKLFF. In DNA form, the CDR3 reads TGTGCCAGCAGCCCCCGGGGGCGACCTCCTAATGAAAAACTGTTTTTT.

This clonotype was found a few times. The rearrangement links TRBV5-6 to TRBJ2-7, with D perhaps assigned TRBD1 or TRBD2 (6 bases each). V dropped 2 bases and J dropped 3 bases, with 18 bases sitting between them. Germline V CDR1 and CDR2: SGHDT, YYEEEE. The CDR3 totals 16 residues. CDR3 amino acids: CASSFVTRGTDYEQYF. CDR3 nucleotides: TGTGCCAGCAGCTTTGTTACTAGGGGGACTGACTACGAGCAGTACTTC.

V is TRBV24-1 and J is TRBJ2-3; TRBD1 is a possible D gene (6 bases). The germline gives CDR1 KGHDR, CDR2 SFDVKD. The germline V and J ends were trimmed by 4 bases and 8 bases, with 18 bases remaining between them. CDR3 length: 15 amino acids. CDR3 bases: TGTGCCACCAGTGACGACCGACAGGCGGTTGGTACGCAGTATTTT. It codes for CATSDDRQAVGTQYF.

This clonotype has at least ten counts. The chain recombines TRBV6-4 with TRBJ2-3; D perhaps matches TRBD2 (5 bases). The V end was cut by 6 bases, the J end by 0 bases, with 10 bases between. Germline CDR1 reads MRHNA; CDR2 reads SNTAGT. The CDR3 contains 14 residues. CDR3 in amino acids: CASSPSGSTDTQYF. CDR3 DNA: TGTGCCAGCAGCCCCAGCGGAAGCACAGATACGCAGTATTTT.

The genes are TRBV20-1 and TRBJ2-3; D possibly corresponds to TRBD2 (6 bases). Trimming left V 6 bases short and J 2 bases short, with 12 bases between. This CDR3 is built from 13 residues. Germline V gene lookup returns CDR1 DFQATT and CDR2 SNEGSKA (reference sequence). CDR3 sequence: CSAPGENTDTQYF. The CDR3 DNA reads TGCAGTGCCCCGGGAGAGAACACAGATACGCAGTATTTT.

This clonotype has more than one count but fewer than ten. The chain is built from TRBV12-3 or TRBV12-4 and TRBJ2-3, with 8 nucleotides matching TRBD2. The CDR3 is 15 amino acids. Germline trimming cut 6 bases from V and 2 bases from J; bases unmatched to any gene: 7. The CDR3 loop reads CASSHISGTTDTQYF. The CDR3 coding sequence is TGTGCCAGCAGCCATATTAGCGGGACCACAGATACGCAGTATTTT.

The rearrangement joins TRBV12-3 or TRBV12-4 to TRBJ2-1, with D tentatively TRBD1 (5 bases). The V end lost 9 bases, the J end lost 9 bases, and 12 bases lay between the germline ends. This CDR3 has 11 residues. The CDR3 bases are TGTGCCAGTTTAGGGGCAGGTGAGCAGTTCTTC. Its translation: CASLGAGEQFF.

The chain couples TRBV6-5 to TRBJ2-7; D is perhaps TRBD1 (6 bases). CDR3 length equals 13 residues. Germline V CDR1 and CDR2: MNHEY, SVGAGI. V lost 6 bases and J lost 2, with 11 bases in between. The CDR3 reads CASRKQGTYEQYF. CDR3 DNA: TGTGCCAGCAGGAAACAGGGTACCTACGAGCAGTACTTC.

The chain employs TRBV29-1 and TRBJ2-7, with a tentative D call TRBD1 (5 bases). Germline V gives CDR1 SQVTM, CDR2 ANQGSEA. The CDR3 spans 13 residues. V was clipped by 6 bases and J by 4 bases, with 16 bases between them. Here the CDR3 DNA reads TGCAGCGTCTCGCGTCCAGGGATGTACGAGCAGTACTTC. Translating gives CSVSRPGMYEQYF.

This clonotype was counted between two and nine times. The chain carries TRBV29-1 and TRBJ2-4; D might be TRBD1 (6 bases). V lost 7 bases, J lost 0 bases, and 16 bases lay in between. This CDR3 region has 15 residues. Germline CDR1 reads SQVTM; CDR2 reads ANQGSEA. The CDR3 spells CSGTRDTLAKNIQYF. The CDR3 DNA follows: TGCAGCGGGACCCGGGACACCTTAGCCAAAAACATTCAGTACTTC.

Only a few counts were recorded for this clonotype. The CDR3 sequence: CASSGGGQNSPLHF. The DNA of the CDR3 is TGTGCCAGCAGCGGGGGGGGTCAAAATTCACCCCTCCACTTT. The chain recombines TRBV11-3 with TRBJ1-6, with D tentatively TRBD1 (5 bases). V shed 5 bases and J shed 7 bases, with 12 bases lying between them. Germline loops: CDR1 SGHNT, CDR2 YENEEA. There are 14 residues in the CDR3.

A few counts support this clonotype. The CDR3 DNA sequence: TGCGCCAGCGCCCCTGACCAAGAGACCCAGTACTTC. This sequence encodes CASAPDQETQYF. V usage is TRBV10-2 and J usage is TRBJ2-5, with no clear D. The germline gives CDR1 WSHSY, CDR2 SAAADI. The CDR3 contains 12 residues. V was cut by 8 bases and J by 0 bases, with 7 bases left in between.

This chain joins TRBV12-3 or TRBV12-4 and TRBJ2-7, with 7 bases aligning to TRBD1. Trimming removed 4 bases from V and 0 bases from J; junction bases left unmatched: 9. The CDR3 is made up of 16 amino acids. CDR3 sequence reads: CASSSIDRDSSYEQYF. The DNA of the CDR3 is TGTGCCAGCAGTTCCATCGACCGGGACAGCTCCTACGAGCAGTACTTC.

The rearrangement links TRBV27 to TRBJ2-5, with D unclear. The end of the DNA fits TRBJ2-7 better, so the J call may be wrong. The V gene's germline CDR1 is MNHEY and CDR2 SMNVEV (reference sequence). The CDR3 is 17 residues long. The chain's CDR3 is CASSRTGTTRAFYEQYF. The CDR3 DNA reads as TGTGCCAGCAGTCGAACCGGAACTACCAGAGCCTTCTACGAGCAGTACTTC.

This rearrangement joins TRBV28 to TRBJ1-1; D uncertain. This CDR3 has 13 residues. V gave up 6 bases and J gave up 6 bases, with 14 bases separating them. From germline, CDR1 is MDHEN and CDR2 SYDVKM. The CDR3 DNA follows: TGTGCCAGCAGATTGCACCCCGGTTCTGAAGCTTTCTTT. Encoded protein: CASRLHPGSEAFF.